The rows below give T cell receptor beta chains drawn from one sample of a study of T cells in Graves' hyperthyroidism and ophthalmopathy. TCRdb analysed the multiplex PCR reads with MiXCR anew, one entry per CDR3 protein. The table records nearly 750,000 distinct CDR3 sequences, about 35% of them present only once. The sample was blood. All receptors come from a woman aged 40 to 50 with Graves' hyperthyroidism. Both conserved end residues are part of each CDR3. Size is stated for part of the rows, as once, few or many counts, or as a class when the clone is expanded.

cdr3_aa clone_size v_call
CSVEDPKIYGYTF many TRBV29-1
CSARGQGGETQYF many TRBV20-1
CASSTTGGDHIYEQYF once TRBV25-1
CASSEQGNSFQETQYF few TRBV5-1
CSATVGQGFEKLFF many TRBV20-1
CATSRVDRYEQYF many TRBV15
CASSKGRGDNQPQHF few TRBV19
CSAQDRRETF many TRBV20-1
CASSPGHRRNGYTF few TRBV6-5
CSATGGQETQYF NA TRBV20-1
CASSATDGGGPTIEQYF once TRBV25-1
CASSLALSGPGKQPQHF few TRBV12-3/TRBV12-4
CASSSVNEAFF many TRBV2
CASSSHTGVETQYF NA TRBV7-9
CASSESTKITGTEHYEQYF NA TRBV7-2
CASSGGTGRLETQYF NA TRBV4-3
CASSPGTGTDQPQHF NA TRBV2
CASSLSYTGLGNEKLFF NA TRBV4-3
CSARVPGQGVSDTLYF NA TRBV20-1
CASSQGASSYEQYF many TRBV6-6
CATSRVTGVPSDYGYTF many TRBV15
CASSYGAKSSYEQYF NA TRBV6-2/TRBV6-3
CASSEGHLF few TRBV2
CASSRQDQETQYF many TRBV7-3
CASIPVGNTEAFF NA TRBV25-1
CSARLTGGNTGELFF few TRBV20-1
CASSSITGYEQYF many TRBV5-1